This T cell receptor (beta chain) derives from a study of T cells in Graves' hyperthyroidism and ophthalmopathy. RNA transcripts were the template for amplifying TCR beta CDR3 regions. A set of HTBI primers served as the primers for a first-round RT-PCR of the TCR CDR3. TCRdb reanalysed the multiplex PCR reads using MiXCR and keeps one entry per CDR3 protein. The sample gives more than 150,000 distinct CDR3 sequences, 15% to 20% of which show up once; roughly 32% is in the top ten. Trimming shortened V by 2 bases and J by 3 bases, and 10 bases separated the two germline ends. Germline assignment: CDR1 SGHAT and CDR2 FQNNGV. The CDR3 sequence is 14 residues long.

The sequence came from a woman aged 45-59 years with Graves' hyperthyroidism. This rearrangement joins TRBV11-2 to TRBJ1-1, with D unclear. Source material: blood. The chain's CDR3 is CASSLTGADTEAFF. The CDR3 DNA reads TGTGCCAGCAGCTTAACCGGCGCGGACACTGAAGCTTTCTTT.